This T cell receptor beta chain was sequenced in a study of T cells expressing NK-cell markers. Study information: Sequencing of TCR beta repertoires drew on sorted CD3+CD56+NKG2C+, CD3+CD56+NKG2C- and CD3+CD56-NKG2C+ T cells. The study's findings and limits: About 1.0-8% of CD8+ T cells in about six donors belonged to dominant NKG2C+ clonotypes. Several donors' CD3+CD56-NKG2C+ cells were dominated by the same clonotypes.

Germline lookup yields CDR1 MNHEY and CDR2 SVGAGI. CDR3 length equals 16 residues. TCRdb re-called the 5' RACE reads and catalogs CDR3 proteins one per entry, DNA excluded. This repertoire includes 500,000 to 600,000 distinct CDR3 sequences. About this clonotype itself: Antigen specificity is unknown.

This clonotype was sampled from a man between 18 and 35 years old in good health. The sequencing sample was made of blood T cells: a sorted CD56 or NKG2C T cell subset, CD4+ or CD8+ T cells, or bulk PBMC T cells (not recorded which). The chain employs TRBV6-5 and TRBJ2-3; no DNA is available, so the TRBD1 call from TCRdb remains unchecked. Here the CDR3 reads CASSYFRTGATDTQYF.